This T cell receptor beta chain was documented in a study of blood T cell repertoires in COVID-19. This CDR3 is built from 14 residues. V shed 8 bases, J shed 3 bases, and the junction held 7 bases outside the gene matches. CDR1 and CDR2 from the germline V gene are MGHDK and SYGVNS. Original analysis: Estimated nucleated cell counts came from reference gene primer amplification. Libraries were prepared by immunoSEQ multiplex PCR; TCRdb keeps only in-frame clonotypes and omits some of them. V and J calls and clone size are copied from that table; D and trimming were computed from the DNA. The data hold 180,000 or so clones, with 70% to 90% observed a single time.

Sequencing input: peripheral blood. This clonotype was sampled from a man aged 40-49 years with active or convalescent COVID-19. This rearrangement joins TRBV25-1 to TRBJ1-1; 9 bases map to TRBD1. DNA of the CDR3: TGTGCCAGCCGAGAAACAGGGGGCCACACTGAAGCTTTCTTT. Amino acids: CASRETGGHTEAFF.